This TCR beta chain is from a study of shared clonotypes between healthy human individuals. The CDR3 is 15 residues long. CDR1 is SGHNT and CDR2 is YENEEA in the germline V gene. With 0 bases clipped from V and 3 bases from J, the junction kept 4 bases outside the gene matches. This clone occurred once. Profiled with immunoSEQ multiplex PCR; TCRdb holds only in-frame clones, not every one. The table records around 530,000 clones, roughly four fifths of them present only once. The chain uses TRBV11-3 and TRBJ2-7; the match to TRBD1 covers 8 bases. Sequenced material: PBMCs. The sequence was obtained from a woman aged 40 to 50 in good health. Some clones in this sample may be carry-over from other donors' samples. The CDR3: CASSLDGTGLYEQYF. The CDR3 coding sequence is TGTGCCAGCAGCTTAGATGGGACAGGCCTCTACGAGCAGTACTTC.